The 12 T cell receptor beta chains below were found in one sample sequenced in a study of blood T cells in healthy people across ages (dated by TCRdb to the mid-2010s). Library preparation used 5' RACE. A second about 7 to 12 cycle PCR used a sample-barcoded 5' primer and a J-beta primer mix. TCRdb trimmed public reads at Q25 via fastp, called clones via MiXCR and kept in-frame beta chains. Each entry merges the rows of one CDR3 protein and shows their most common DNA and genes. The table for this sample lists 1.8 million or so distinct CDR3 sequences; around 40% of them were counted only once. The ten biggest clones cover more than 20% of the sample. Specimen: blood. All receptors derive from a human donor in good health.

The V call is TRBV6-6, the J call TRBJ2-4; no definite D call. This CDR3 comprises 12 residues. V lost 8 bases and J lost 13, with 18 bases in between. Per germline, CDR1 MNHNY and CDR2 SVGAGI (reference sequence). In nucleotides, the CDR3 is TGTGCCAGCGGTACCTTAGGGTTCGGGCAGTACTTC. This sequence encodes CASGTLGFGQYF.

In DNA form, the CDR3 reads TGCAGTGCTAGACCCCAGACTAGCGGGGGGGCAGGGGAGCAGTACTTC. As protein: CSARPQTSGGAGEQYF. The chain links TRBV20-1 to TRBJ2-4; 14 bases align to TRBD2. The junction had 13 bases not matched to a gene; V was cut back by 2 bases and J by 13 bases. Per germline, CDR1 DFQATT and CDR2 SNEGSKA (reference sequence). The CDR3 consists of 16 residues.

J is TRBJ2-3 and V is TRBV2; D may be TRBD1 or TRBD2 (5 bases each). This CDR3 has 15 amino acids. With 6 bases removed from V and 2 bases from J, the gap between germline ends came to 15 bases. Germline CDR1 reads SNHLY; CDR2 reads FYNNEI. DNA of the CDR3: TGTGCCAGCAGGATAACTAGTGGGGCCACAGATACGCAGTATTTT. The encoded protein is CASRITSGATDTQYF.

The J gene is TRBJ2-5, the V gene TRBV20-1, with TRBD2 identical over 13 bases. The length of the CDR3 is 17 residues. Germline V gene sequence: CDR1 DFQATT, CDR2 SNEGSKA (reference sequence). V shed 6 bases, J shed 3 bases, and the junction held 13 bases outside the gene matches. CDR3 in amino acids: CSARGLAGLSGKETQYF. In DNA form, the CDR3 reads TGCAGTGCCAGGGGACTAGCGGGGTTATCAGGAAAAGAGACCCAGTACTTC.

The J gene is TRBJ1-1, the V gene TRBV11-1; 10 nucleotides agree with TRBD1. V was pared by 5 bases and J by 4 bases, with 7 bases of the junction left unmatched. The CDR3 has 15 amino acids. The germline V gene has CDR1 SGHAT and CDR2 FQDESV (reference sequence). The CDR3 bases are TGTGCCAGCAGCCACCGAGACAGGGGGCTCACTGAAGCTTTCTTT. The encoded protein is CASSHRDRGLTEAFF.

This clonotype was detected only a few times. The chain is built from TRBV20-1 and TRBJ2-5; maybe TRBD1 (6 bases). The CDR3 is 14 residues long. Germline-derived CDR1 and CDR2 are DFQATT and SNEGSKA (reference sequence). Trimming stripped 1 base from V and 2 bases from J, with 11 bases between. The chain's CDR3 is CSARVRDTQETQYF. The DNA of the CDR3 is TGCAGTGCTAGAGTTCGGGACACGCAAGAGACCCAGTACTTC.

The CDR3 region is CASSLVRDNGYTF. The CDR3 DNA sequence: TGTGCCAGCAGCTTAGTCAGGGACAATGGCTACACCTTC. The chain carries TRBV11-2 and TRBJ1-2; possible D gene TRBD1, 6 bases. Germline V gene lookup returns CDR1 SGHAT and CDR2 FQNNGV. Deletions cut 1 base from V and 6 bases from J, with 9 bases between. The CDR3 is 13 residues long.

The chain's CDR3 is CASSFEIDTQYF. CDR3 sequence (DNA): TGTGCCAGCAGTTTTGAGATAGATACGCAGTATTTT. V is TRBV12-3 or TRBV12-4 and J is TRBJ2-3; D gene unclear. The CDR3 contains 12 residues. V lost 3 bases and J 5 bases, leaving 6 bases between the germline ends.

This chain joins TRBV3-1 and TRBJ2-3, with D unclear. Germline V gives CDR1 LGHDT, CDR2 YNNKEL (reference sequence). Trimming stripped 2 bases from V and 0 bases from J, with 15 bases between. The CDR3 has 17 residues. Here the CDR3 DNA reads TGTGCCAGCAGCCAAATTGTGGGCGTCTCTAGCACAGATACGCAGTATTTT. Translating gives CASSQIVGVSSTDTQYF.

The chain carries TRBV2 and TRBJ1-2; a weak D match, TRBD1 (6 bases). The CDR3 runs 13 residues. Germline CDR1 is SNHLY and CDR2 is FYNNEI. The germline V and J ends were trimmed by 4 bases and 4 bases, with 10 bases remaining between them. The CDR3 here is CASSGDTPYGYTF. The CDR3 nucleotides read TGTGCCAGCAGTGGGGACACACCCTATGGCTACACCTTC.

The chain employs TRBV10-3 and TRBJ2-5, with TRBD2 as a possible D gene (6 bases). V shed 4 bases and J shed 5 bases, with 11 bases lying between them. Germline CDR1 reads ENHRY; CDR2 reads SYGVKD. The CDR3 covers 13 residues. CDR3 sequence (DNA): TGTGCCATCAGTGCCGGACTAACTGAGACCCAGTACTTC. It specifies CAISAGLTETQYF.

This chain connects TRBV6-2 or TRBV6-3 to TRBJ2-1, with D maybe TRBD1 (6 bases). The CDR3 is 14 amino acids. V gave up 5 bases and J gave up 4 bases, with 12 bases separating them. Germline V gives CDR1 MNHEY, CDR2 SVGEGT. The CDR3 DNA is TGTGCCAGCAGTCAGGGGATGGGGTACAATGAGCAGTTCTTC. Its translation is CASSQGMGYNEQFF.